One and the same sample provided the 15 T cell receptor beta chains below, sequenced in a study of control samples from healthy donors and cancer patients. TCRdb keeps only in-frame clones here, not all; method: immunoSEQ multiplex PCR. The data show 150,000 to 180,000 clones, with over 85% seen just once and approximately 6.1% held by the top ten. The source material was blood. The receptors stem from a man in his forties or fifties in good health.

This clone was found a few times. V usage is TRBV12-3 or TRBV12-4 and J usage is TRBJ1-6; no reliable D call. The CDR3 has 12 amino acids. V dropped 5 bases and J dropped 10 bases, with 9 bases sitting between them. The CDR3 region is CASSASQSPLHF. In DNA form, the CDR3 reads TGTGCCAGCAGTGCTAGTCAGTCACCCCTCCACTTT.

The gene calls are TRBV9 and TRBJ2-1; D might be TRBD1 or TRBD2, each matching 5 bases. The CDR3 loop spans 16 amino acids. Deletions cut 0 bases from V and 5 bases from J, with 15 bases between. The germline CDR1 and CDR2 sequences are SGDLS and YYNGEE. CDR3 sequence reads: CASSVGVGVGDNEQFF. CDR3 coding DNA: TGTGCCAGCAGCGTAGGAGTGGGGGTAGGGGACAATGAGCAGTTCTTC.

The chain recombines TRBV5-1 with TRBJ1-1, with D maybe TRBD1 (5 bases). Deletions cut 4 bases from V and 0 bases from J, with 13 bases between. The CDR3 loop spans 15 amino acids. Germline V gene data show CDR1 as SGHRS and CDR2 as YFSETQ. In DNA form, the CDR3 reads TGCGCCAGCAGCGGGGGGACGGAAATGAACACTGAAGCTTTCTTT. Translated: CASSGGTEMNTEAFF.

The chain combines TRBV5-4 with TRBJ2-1; tentative D call: TRBD1 (6 bases). Deletions cut 4 bases from V and 0 bases from J, with 14 bases between. There are 16 residues in the CDR3. Looked up from germline, CDR1 is SGHNT and CDR2 is YYREEE (reference sequence). Written as DNA, the CDR3 is TGTGCCAGCAGCGAAATGGTCAGGGGCTCCTACAATGAGCAGTTCTTC. Protein sequence: CASSEMVRGSYNEQFF. The full variable domain, with the rest looked up from reference TRBV5-4 and TRBJ2-1, is ETGVTQSPTHLIKTRGQQVTLRCSSQSGHNTVSWYQQALGQGPQFIFQYYREEENGRGNFPPRFSGLQFPNYSSELNVNALELDDSALYLCASSEMVRGSYNEQFFGPGTRLTVL.

Regarding this clone: Distinct nucleotide sequences in the sample also encode this CDR3. This sequence joins TRBV7-3 and TRBJ1-5; D is possibly TRBD1 (6 bases). Germline V gene sequence: CDR1 SGHTA, CDR2 FQGTGA. This CDR3 is built from 13 residues. The ends were cut back, 6 bases at V and 7 bases at J, with 13 bases in the middle. CDR3 residues: CASSPQGGQPQHF. The CDR3 coding sequence is TGTGCCAGCAGTCCTCAAGGGGGACAGCCCCAGCATTTT.

The CDR3 region is CASSYSMRGLNQPQHF. The CDR3 coding sequence is TGTGCCAGCAGTTACTCGATGAGGGGACTGAATCAGCCCCAGCATTTT. This chain uses TRBV6-6 with TRBJ1-5, with a tentative D call TRBD1 (5 bases). Germline CDR1 reads MNHNY; CDR2 reads SVGAGI (reference sequence). This CDR3 is 16 amino acids long. V was pared by 0 bases and J by 4 bases, with 13 bases between.

The genes are TRBV9 and TRBJ2-7; D gene ambiguous. Germline V gives CDR1 SGDLS, CDR2 YYNGEE. V lost 1 base, J lost 3 bases, and 8 bases lay in between. The CDR3 covers 13 residues. DNA for the CDR3: TGTGCCAGCAGCGTAAAGCCTGACTACGAGCAGTACTTC. Amino acids: CASSVKPDYEQYF.

The chain carries TRBV24-1 and TRBJ2-1, with 8 bases aligning to TRBD2. The trim removed 4 bases at V and 2 bases at J, leaving 3 bases unmatched. Germline loops: CDR1 KGHDR, CDR2 SFDVKD. There are 15 residues in the CDR3. The CDR3 DNA sequence: TGTGCCACCAGTGAGGCGGGGGGCCCCTACAATGAGCAGTTCTTC. Translating gives CATSEAGGPYNEQFF.

J is TRBJ1-1 and V is TRBV10-1; D is undetermined. The CDR3 has 18 amino acids. The ends were cut back, 3 bases at V and 1 base at J, with 21 bases in the middle. The germline CDR1 and CDR2 sequences are WNHNN and SYGVQD (reference sequence). In DNA, the CDR3 is TGCGCCAGCAGTGACAGGTCGCAGCTACCTGCGACGAACACTGAAGCTTTCTTT. Its translation: CASSDRSQLPATNTEAFF.

The chain links TRBV9 to TRBJ2-1, with 7 bases that match TRBD1. V lost 2 bases, J lost 9 bases, and 8 bases stayed unmatched. Germline V CDR1 and CDR2: SGDLS, YYNGEE. This CDR3 comprises 14 residues. As DNA, the CDR3 is TGTGCCAGCAGCGTTGGAACAGGGGAGAGTGAGCAGTTCTTC. This codes for CASSVGTGESEQFF. The whole variable domain, filled in from reference TRBV9 and TRBJ2-1, reads DSGVTQTPKHLITATGQRVTLRCSPRSGDLSVYWYQQSLDQGLQFLIQYYNGEERAKGNILERFSAQQFPDLHSELNLSSLELGDSALYFCASSVGTGESEQFFGPGTRLTVL.

This sequence joins TRBV3-1 (or the pseudogene TRBV3-2) and TRBJ2-1; 8 bases are shared with TRBD2. The CDR3 loop spans 15 amino acids. Trimming cost V 1 base and J 6 bases; bases outside gene matches: 5. The germline V gene encodes CDR1 LGHDT and CDR2 YNNKEL (reference sequence). The CDR3 bases are TGTGCCAGCAGCCAAGGGGTAGCGGGGCCCAATGAGCAGTTCTTC. Amino acid sequence: CASSQGVAGPNEQFF.

V gene TRBV4-3 combines with J gene TRBJ2-2; D gene ambiguous. The CDR3 consists of 16 residues. V was shortened by 4 bases and J by 0 bases, with 12 bases between the two germline ends. The V gene's germline CDR1 is LGHNA and CDR2 YSLEER. The CDR3 here is CASSPGTRSNTGELFF. The CDR3 coding sequence is TGCGCCAGCAGCCCCGGAACTCGTTCGAACACCGGGGAGCTGTTTTTT.

This clone was recorded once. This chain joins TRBV18 and TRBJ1-1, with D possibly TRBD1 on 5 matching bases. The CDR3 is 14 amino acids. The germline V gene encodes CDR1 KGHSH and CDR2 LQKENI. V was pared by 4 bases and J by 6 bases, with 15 bases between. The CDR3 here is CASSQGQGPAEAFF. The CDR3, as DNA: TGTGCCAGCTCACAGGGGCAGGGCCCCGCTGAAGCTTTCTTT.

The chain combines TRBV10-2 with TRBJ1-4; D perhaps matches TRBD1 (5 bases). With 3 bases removed from V and 3 bases from J, the gap between germline ends came to 11 bases. The germline gives CDR1 WSHSY, CDR2 SAAADI. This CDR3 contains 15 residues. CDR3 nucleotides: TGCGCCAGCAGTGACCCGGGACCGCCTAATGAAAAACTGTTTTTT. Its protein is CASSDPGPPNEKLFF.

The chain links TRBV18 to TRBJ1-1; D might be TRBD1 (5 bases). The germline gives CDR1 KGHSH, CDR2 LQKENI. The CDR3 spans 16 residues. V was pared by 7 bases and J by 1 base, with 19 bases between. Here the CDR3 DNA reads TGTGCCAGCTTACACCCGAGTTGGGGGAAGAACACTGAAGCTTTCTTT. Its protein product is CASLHPSWGKNTEAFF.